This T cell receptor beta chain was observed in a study of blood T cell repertoires in COVID-19 (dated by TCRdb to the early 2020s). With respect to the entire study: Collaborator samples came from the United States, Italy and Spain and covered acute and convalescent phases of COVID-19. The samples were drawn from two sources: the first 160 participants of the ongoing ImmuneRACE study, and over 1,000 subjects contributed by 6 global collaborators. The repertoires were released in a freely available public database meant as a resource for research on the immune response to SARS-CoV-2. The prospective study material was composed of cDNA or gDNA derived from T cells, B-cell-depleted T cells, or PBMCs. A de-identified subject ID, COVID-19 status, age in years and sex were almost always included in the sample metadata. Subjects who had been exposed to COVID-19, were actively infected with it, or had recovered from it provided the deeply sampled blood TCRbeta repertoires that made up the dataset. HLA class I and class II types, where available, came from metadata supplied by the sample provider rather than from assay-based typing. What the authors observed across the whole study: Clinical and demographic metadata were provided uncurated, with the amount varying by source and participant.

Each collaborating institution followed its own protocols to collect whole blood in K2EDTA tubes. For TCRbeta analysis, collaborators shipped samples in one of three forms: frozen whole blood, isolated PBMCs, or DNA extracted from either of those sample types. TCRbeta CDR3 regions were amplified from genomic DNA by means of the immunoSEQ Assay, a bias-controlled multiplex PCR. The original pipeline was this. The number of nucleated cells in each sample was estimated from the amplification of reference gene primers within the assay. To quantify the absolute abundance of each unique TCRbeta CDR3 rearrangement, sequence reads were collapsed and filtered. For each sample, productive Simpson clonality was calculated as the square root of Simpson's diversity index across productive rearrangements. TCRdb mirrors the immuneACCESS table, restricted to in-frame sequences. Some clones are absent from its copies; in checked studies, under half trace to an unresolved V gene, and the reason for the others is unknown. For V, J and clone size, that table is used; D and trimming come from the DNA. This sample gives around 65,000 clones in total; 65% to 85% of them show up just once. The top ten constitute more than 15% of the sample.

Comments on this clone: The target of this receptor is not known. Nothing much larger sits one base from this clone, and base qualities are not available.

Trimming removed 0 bases from V and 8 bases from J, leaving 5 bases between the germline ends. The germline V gene supplies CDR1 MRHNA and CDR2 SNTAGT. Including cysteine and phenylalanine, the CDR3 has 13 amino acids. The read is trimmed to its CDR3 DNA, 39 bases read in frame from base 1. The receptor was derived from a man aged 55 to 70 with acute or convalescent COVID-19. The material sequenced was peripheral blood. The chain links TRBV6-4 with TRBJ1-6, with the D gene uncertain. Here is the DNA: TGTGCCAGCAGTGACTCGAGTTATTCACCCCTCCACTTT. Protein translation: CASSDSSYSPLHF.